The present entry profiles one T cell receptor (beta chain) with its context. The data originate from a study of blood T cell repertoires in COVID-19. Study overall: T cells, B-cell-depleted T cells, or PBMCs provided the cDNA or gDNA that served as material.

As originally analysed: Reference gene primer amplification gave estimated nucleated cell counts. Assay used: immunoSEQ multiplex PCR; TCRdb lists only in-frame clones, some missing. That table supplies the V and J calls and clone size; D and trimming were determined from the DNA. The data show more than 300,000 clones, around 88% seen once. The CDR3 has 14 amino acids. Deletions cut 6 bases from V and 7 bases from J, with 18 bases between. CDR1 is MNHEY, CDR2 SVGAGI, per germline. This TCR derives from a woman aged 25 to 45 with COVID-19, enrolled during active disease. V gene TRBV6-5 combines with J gene TRBJ1-2; no firm D call. Material: peripheral blood. The CDR3 reads CASRGSQGLRGYTF. DNA of the CDR3: TGTGCCAGCAGGGGGAGTCAAGGGCTGCGTGGCTACACCTTC.